This TCR beta chain is from a study of blood T cell repertoires in COVID-19. The wider study: Sites across the United States, Italy and Spain contributed samples from acute and convalescent COVID-19. PBMCs, B-cell-depleted T cells, or T cells were the source of the cDNA or gDNA that made up the material.

Germline values: CDR1 MDHEN, CDR2 SYDVKM. Between the trimmed V and J ends, which lost 10 bases and 5 bases, there was a span of 12 bases. This CDR3 is 12 amino acids long. Original handling: Reference gene primer amplification in the assay estimated nucleated cell counts. Here immunoSEQ multiplex PCR was the method, and the copy in TCRdb shows in-frame clones only, minus some. V and J calls and clone size are those listed in that table; D and trimming were worked out from the DNA. Seen here are 80,000 to 100,000 clones, approximately 91% observed once, and the top ten hold around 1.8%. The rearrangement links TRBV28 to TRBJ1-3; D not certain. Sequencing used peripheral blood. The receptor was isolated from a human donor with active COVID-19. The donor label of this sample is uncertain. CDR3 in amino acids: CAISGSRNTIYF. The CDR3, as DNA: TGTGCCATCTCGGGTTCCCGAAACACCATATATTTT.